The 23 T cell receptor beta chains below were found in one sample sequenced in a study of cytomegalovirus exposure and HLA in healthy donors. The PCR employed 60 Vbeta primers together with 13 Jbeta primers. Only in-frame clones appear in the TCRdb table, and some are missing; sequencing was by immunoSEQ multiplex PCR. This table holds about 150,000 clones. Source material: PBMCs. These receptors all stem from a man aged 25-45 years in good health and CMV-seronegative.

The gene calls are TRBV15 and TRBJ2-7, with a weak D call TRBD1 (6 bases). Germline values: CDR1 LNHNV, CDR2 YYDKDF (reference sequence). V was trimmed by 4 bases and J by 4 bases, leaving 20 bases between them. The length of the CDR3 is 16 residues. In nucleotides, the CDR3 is TGTGCCACCAGCAAACTCCTAAAGGACAGCAGGTACGAGCAGTACTTC. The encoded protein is CATSKLLKDSRYEQYF.

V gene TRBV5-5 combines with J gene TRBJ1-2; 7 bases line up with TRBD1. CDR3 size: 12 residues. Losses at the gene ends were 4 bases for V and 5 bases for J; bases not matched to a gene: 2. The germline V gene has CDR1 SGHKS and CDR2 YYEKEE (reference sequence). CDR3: CASSRDSYGYTF. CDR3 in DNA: TGTGCCAGCAGCAGGGACAGTTATGGCTACACCTTC.

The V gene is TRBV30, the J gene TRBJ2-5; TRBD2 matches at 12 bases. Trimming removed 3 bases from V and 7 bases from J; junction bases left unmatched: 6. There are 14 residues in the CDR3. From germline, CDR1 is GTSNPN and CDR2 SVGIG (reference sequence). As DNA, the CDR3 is TGTGCCTGGAGAAAGACTAGCGGGGGACGGACCCAGTACTTC. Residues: CAWRKTSGGRTQYF. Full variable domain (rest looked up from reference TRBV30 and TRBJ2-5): SQTIHQWPATLVQPVGSPLSLECTVEGTSNPNLYWYRQAAGRGLQLLFYSVGIGQISSEVPQNLSASRPQDRQFILSSKKLLLSDSGFYLCAWRKTSGGRTQYFGPGTRLLVL.

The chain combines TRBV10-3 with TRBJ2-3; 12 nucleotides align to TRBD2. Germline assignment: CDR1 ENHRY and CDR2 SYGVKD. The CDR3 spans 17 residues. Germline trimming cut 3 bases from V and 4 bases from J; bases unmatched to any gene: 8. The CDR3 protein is CAISEPFTSGRSDTQYF. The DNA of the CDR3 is TGTGCCATCAGTGAACCCTTTACTAGCGGGAGGTCAGATACGCAGTATTTT.

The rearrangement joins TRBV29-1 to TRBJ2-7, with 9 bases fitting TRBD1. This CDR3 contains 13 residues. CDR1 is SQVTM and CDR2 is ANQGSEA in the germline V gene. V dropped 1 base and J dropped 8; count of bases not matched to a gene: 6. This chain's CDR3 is CSVEAGTGTKQYF. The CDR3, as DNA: TGCAGCGTTGAAGCCGGGACAGGGACTAAGCAGTACTTC.

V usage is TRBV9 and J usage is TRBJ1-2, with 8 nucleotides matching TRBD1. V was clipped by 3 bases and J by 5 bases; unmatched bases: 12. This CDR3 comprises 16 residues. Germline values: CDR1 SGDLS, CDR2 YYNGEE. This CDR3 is CASSDYRGGRGYGYTF. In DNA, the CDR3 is TGTGCCAGCAGCGACTACAGGGGGGGGCGAGGATATGGCTACACCTTC. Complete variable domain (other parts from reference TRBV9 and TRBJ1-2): DSGVTQTPKHLITATGQRVTLRCSPRSGDLSVYWYQQSLDQGLQFLIQYYNGEERAKGNILERFSAQQFPDLHSELNLSSLELGDSALYFCASSDYRGGRGYGYTFGSGTRLTVV.

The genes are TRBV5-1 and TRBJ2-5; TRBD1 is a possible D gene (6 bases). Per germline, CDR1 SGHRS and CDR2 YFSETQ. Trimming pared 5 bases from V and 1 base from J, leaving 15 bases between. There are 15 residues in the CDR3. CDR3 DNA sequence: TGCGCCAGCAGGGGGGCGACAGGCATCCAAGAGACCCAGTACTTC. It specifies CASRGATGIQETQYF.

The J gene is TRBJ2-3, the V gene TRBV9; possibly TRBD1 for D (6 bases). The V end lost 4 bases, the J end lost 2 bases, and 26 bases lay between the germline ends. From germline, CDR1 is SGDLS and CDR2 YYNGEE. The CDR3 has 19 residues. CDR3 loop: CASSLGTTGRLTNTDTQYF. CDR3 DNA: TGTGCCAGCAGCTTAGGGACAACCGGGCGGTTGACGAACACAGATACGCAGTATTTT.

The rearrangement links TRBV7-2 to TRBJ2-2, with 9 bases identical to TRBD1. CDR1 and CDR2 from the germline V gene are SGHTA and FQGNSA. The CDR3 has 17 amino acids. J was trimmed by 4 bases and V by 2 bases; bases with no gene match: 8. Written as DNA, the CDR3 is TGTGCCAGCAGCTTACGATCACAGGGGGCCGTCACCGGGGAGCTGTTTTTT. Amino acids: CASSLRSQGAVTGELFF.

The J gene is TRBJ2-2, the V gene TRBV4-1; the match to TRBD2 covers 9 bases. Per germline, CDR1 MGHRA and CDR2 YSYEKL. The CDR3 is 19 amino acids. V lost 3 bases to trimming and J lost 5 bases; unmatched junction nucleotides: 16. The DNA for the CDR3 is TGCGCCAGCAGCCACACTTTACTAGCGGGCCTACGAAGGACCGGGGAGCTGTTTTTT. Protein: CASSHTLLAGLRRTGELFF.

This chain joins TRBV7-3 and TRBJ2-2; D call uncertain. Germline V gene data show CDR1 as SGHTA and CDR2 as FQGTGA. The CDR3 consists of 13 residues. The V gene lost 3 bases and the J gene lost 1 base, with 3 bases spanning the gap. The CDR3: CASSFGNTGELFF. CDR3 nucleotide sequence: TGTGCCAGCAGCTTCGGGAACACCGGGGAGCTGTTTTTT.

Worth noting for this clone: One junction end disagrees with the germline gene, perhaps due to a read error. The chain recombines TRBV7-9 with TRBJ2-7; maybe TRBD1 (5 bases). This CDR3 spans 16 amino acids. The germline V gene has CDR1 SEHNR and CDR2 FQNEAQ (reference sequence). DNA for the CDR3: TGTGCCAGCAGCTGGCCTCTCGGCAGGGCCTCCCACGAGCAGTACTTC. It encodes CASSWPLGRASHEQYF.

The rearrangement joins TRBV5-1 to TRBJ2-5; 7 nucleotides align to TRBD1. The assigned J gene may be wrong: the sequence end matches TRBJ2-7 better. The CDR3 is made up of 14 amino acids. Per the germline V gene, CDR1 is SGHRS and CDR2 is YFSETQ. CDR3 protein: CASSLSGGHLEQYF. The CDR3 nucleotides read TGCGCCAGCAGCTTGTCAGGGGGACATCTCGAGCAGTACTTC.

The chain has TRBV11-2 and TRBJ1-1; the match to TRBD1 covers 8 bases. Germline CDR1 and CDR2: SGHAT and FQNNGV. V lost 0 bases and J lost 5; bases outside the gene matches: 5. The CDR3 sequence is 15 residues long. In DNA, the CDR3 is TGTGCCAGCAGCTTAGACTACAGGGGGGGAACTGAAGCTTTCTTT. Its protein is CASSLDYRGGTEAFF.

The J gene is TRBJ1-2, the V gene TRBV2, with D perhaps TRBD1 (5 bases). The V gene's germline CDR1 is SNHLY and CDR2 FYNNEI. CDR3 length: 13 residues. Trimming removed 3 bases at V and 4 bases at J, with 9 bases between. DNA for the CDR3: TGTGCCAGCAGTGATGTAGGGGCCTATGGCTACACCTTC. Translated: CASSDVGAYGYTF.

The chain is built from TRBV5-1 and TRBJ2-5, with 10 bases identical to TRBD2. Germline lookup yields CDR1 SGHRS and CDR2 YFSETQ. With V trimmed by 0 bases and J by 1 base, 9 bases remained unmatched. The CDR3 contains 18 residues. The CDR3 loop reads CASSLEASGSISQETQYF. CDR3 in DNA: TGCGCCAGCAGCTTGGAGGCTAGCGGGAGCATCTCCCAAGAGACCCAGTACTTC.

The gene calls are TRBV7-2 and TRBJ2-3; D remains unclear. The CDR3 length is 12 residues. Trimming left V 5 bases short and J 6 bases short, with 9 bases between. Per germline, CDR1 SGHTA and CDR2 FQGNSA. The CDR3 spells CASSRAGDTQYF. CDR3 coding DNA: TGTGCCAGCAGCCGTGCCGGGGATACGCAGTATTTT.

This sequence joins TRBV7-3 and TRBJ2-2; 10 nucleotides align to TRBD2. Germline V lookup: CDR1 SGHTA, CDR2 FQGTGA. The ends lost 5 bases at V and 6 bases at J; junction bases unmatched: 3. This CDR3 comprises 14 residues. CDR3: CASSNLAGAGELFF. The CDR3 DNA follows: TGTGCCAGCAGCAACCTAGCGGGAGCCGGGGAGCTGTTTTTT.

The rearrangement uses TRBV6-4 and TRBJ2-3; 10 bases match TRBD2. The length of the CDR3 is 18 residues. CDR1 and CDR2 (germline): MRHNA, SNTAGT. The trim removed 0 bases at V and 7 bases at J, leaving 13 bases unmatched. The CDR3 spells CASSDSASGSGRTYTQYF. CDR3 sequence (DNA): TGTGCCAGCAGTGACTCAGCTAGCGGGAGTGGCCGTACATATACGCAGTATTTT.

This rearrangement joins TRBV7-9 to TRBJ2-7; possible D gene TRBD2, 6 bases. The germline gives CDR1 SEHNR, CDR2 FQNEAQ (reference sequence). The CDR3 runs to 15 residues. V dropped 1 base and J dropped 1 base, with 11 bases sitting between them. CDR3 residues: CASSLGMGGSYEQYF. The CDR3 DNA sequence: TGTGCCAGCAGCTTAGGAATGGGGGGATCCTACGAGCAGTACTTC.

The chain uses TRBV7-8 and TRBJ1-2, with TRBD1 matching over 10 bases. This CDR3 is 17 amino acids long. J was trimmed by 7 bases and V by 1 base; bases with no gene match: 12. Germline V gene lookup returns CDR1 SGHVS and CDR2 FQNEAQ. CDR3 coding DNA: TGTGCCAGCAGCTTAGGGGTGATAGACAGGGGGCTCTTTGGCTACACCTTC. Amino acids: CASSLGVIDRGLFGYTF.

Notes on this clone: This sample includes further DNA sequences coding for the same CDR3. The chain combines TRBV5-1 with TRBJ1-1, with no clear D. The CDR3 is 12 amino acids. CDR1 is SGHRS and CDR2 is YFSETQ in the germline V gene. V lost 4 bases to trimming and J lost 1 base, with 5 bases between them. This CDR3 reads CASSRGNTEAFF. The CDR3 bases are TGCGCCAGCAGCCGGGGGAACACTGAAGCTTTCTTT.

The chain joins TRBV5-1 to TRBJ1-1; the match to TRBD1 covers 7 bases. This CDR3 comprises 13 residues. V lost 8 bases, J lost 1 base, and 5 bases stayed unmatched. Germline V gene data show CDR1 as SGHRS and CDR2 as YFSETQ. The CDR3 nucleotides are TGCGCCAGTACTGACAGGGAGAACACTGAAGCTTTCTTT. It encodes CASTDRENTEAFF.